This T cell receptor beta chain was identified in a study of tumor-infiltrating lymphocytes in primary liver carcinoma. Study details: Tumor lesions were T1-T3 N0M0 and spanned roughly 4 to 10 cm. Regardless of tissue type, samples showed similar yields of roughly 3.65 to 8 million productive TCRbeta reads.

Study outcomes and limitations: Tumor top-250-clone fractions significantly exceeded those of blood (p = 0.039).

The CDR3 has 14 amino acids. Germline V gene sequence: CDR1 ENHRY, CDR2 SYGVKD. Trimming pared 11 bases from V and 8 bases from J, leaving 21 bases between. TCR beta cDNA came from roughly 0.45 ug total RNA, primed with a constant-region primer. Three nested multiplex PCR rounds, a slightly modified ARM-PCR, produced the libraries for TCR beta. For 10 cycles apiece, the opening two PCR rounds ran with TRBV1-TRBV30 forward primers and a C-beta reverse primer. Each CDR3 protein gets one entry after TCRdb re-called the multiplex PCR reads with MiXCR. The repertoire consists of more than 70,000 distinct CDR3 sequences, with roughly two thirds occurring once and the leading ten covering less than 30%. Unsorted bulk tissue, about 17-33 mg of it, served as the source for co-extraction of RNA and DNA. As regards this clonotype: The antigen remains unidentified.

The genes are TRBV10-3 and TRBJ2-2, with a possible D match to TRBD1 (7 bases). Material: tumor-adjacent normal liver tissue. The sequence was obtained from a man between 40 and 49 years old with primary liver carcinoma and hepatitis B virus infection. The CDR3 sequence: CAAEEGAKTGELFF. CDR3 bases: TGTGCCGCCGAGGAGGGGGCTAAGACTGGGGAGCTGTTTTTT.